The T cell receptor beta chain under discussion was sequenced for a study of blood T cell repertoires in COVID-19. Germline assignment: CDR1 SNHLY and CDR2 FYNNEI. This CDR3 is built from 12 residues. Trimming cost V 2 bases and J 9 bases; bases outside gene matches: 2. As originally analysed: Estimates of nucleated cell counts were drawn from the amplification of reference gene primers. Clones were read by immunoSEQ multiplex PCR, and TCRdb kept only the in-frame ones, dropping some. Clone size and the V and J calls come from that table; the DNA yielded D and trimming. The data contain 120,000 to 150,000 clones, more than 75% of them singletons.

The clonotype originates from a human donor in a cohort sampled during active COVID-19. The genes are TRBV2 and TRBJ2-5; TRBD1 matches 8 bases. Material for sequencing was peripheral blood. The CDR3 reads CASSERQGPQYF. CDR3 DNA sequence: TGTGCCAGCAGTGAAAGACAGGGGCCCCAGTACTTC.